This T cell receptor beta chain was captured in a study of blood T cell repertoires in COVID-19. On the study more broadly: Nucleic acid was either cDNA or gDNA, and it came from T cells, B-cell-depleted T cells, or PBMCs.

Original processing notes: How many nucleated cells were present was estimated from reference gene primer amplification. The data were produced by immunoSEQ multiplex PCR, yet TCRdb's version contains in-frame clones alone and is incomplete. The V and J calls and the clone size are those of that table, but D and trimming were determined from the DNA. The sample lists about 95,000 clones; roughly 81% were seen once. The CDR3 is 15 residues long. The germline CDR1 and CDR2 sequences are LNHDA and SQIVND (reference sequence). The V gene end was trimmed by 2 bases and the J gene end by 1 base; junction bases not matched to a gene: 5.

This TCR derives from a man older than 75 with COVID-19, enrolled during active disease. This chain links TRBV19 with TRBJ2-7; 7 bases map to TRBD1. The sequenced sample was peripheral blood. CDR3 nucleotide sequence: TGTGCCAGTAGTATAAAAGGGACAGCTTCCTACGAGCAGTACTTC. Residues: CASSIKGTASYEQYF.